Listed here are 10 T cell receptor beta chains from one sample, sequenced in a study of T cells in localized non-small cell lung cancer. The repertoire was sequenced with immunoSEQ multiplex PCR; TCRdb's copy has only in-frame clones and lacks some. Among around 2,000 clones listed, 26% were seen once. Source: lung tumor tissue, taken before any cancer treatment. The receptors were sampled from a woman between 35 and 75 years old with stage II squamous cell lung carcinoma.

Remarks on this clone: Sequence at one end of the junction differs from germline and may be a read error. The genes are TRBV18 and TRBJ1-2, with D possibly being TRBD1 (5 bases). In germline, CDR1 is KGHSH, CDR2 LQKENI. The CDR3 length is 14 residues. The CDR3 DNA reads TGTGCCAGCTCACAGACAGTATTAGGAAGAGCCCCCCTCTTC. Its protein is CASSQTVLGRAPLF.

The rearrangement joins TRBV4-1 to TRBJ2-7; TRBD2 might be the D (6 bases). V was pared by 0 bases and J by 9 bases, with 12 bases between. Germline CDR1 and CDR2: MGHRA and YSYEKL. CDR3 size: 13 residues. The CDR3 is CASSQDRGLGQYF. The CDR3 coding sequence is TGCGCCAGCAGCCAAGATAGGGGACTGGGGCAGTACTTC.

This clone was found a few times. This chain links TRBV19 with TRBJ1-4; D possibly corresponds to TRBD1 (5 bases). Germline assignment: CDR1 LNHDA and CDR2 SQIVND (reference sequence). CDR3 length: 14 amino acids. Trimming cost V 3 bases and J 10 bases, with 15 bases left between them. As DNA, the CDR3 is TGTGCCAGTAGTATTGAACGCCGCACAGGAAAACTGTTTTTT. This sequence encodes CASSIERRTGKLFF.

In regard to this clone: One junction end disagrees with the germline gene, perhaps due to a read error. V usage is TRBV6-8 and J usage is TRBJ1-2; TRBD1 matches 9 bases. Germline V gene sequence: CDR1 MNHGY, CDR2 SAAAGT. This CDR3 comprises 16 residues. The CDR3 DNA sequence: TGTGCCATCAGTTCCCTGACAGGGGGGCCGATTGTTGGCTACACCTTC. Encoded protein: CAISSLTGGPIVGYTF.

The CDR3 loop is CASSRNRDRGLLMWETQYF. The CDR3 DNA is TGTGCCAGCAGCCGAAACCGGGACAGGGGGCTGTTAATGTGGGAGACCCAGTACTTC. This chain links TRBV6-8 with TRBJ2-5, with 12 bases that match TRBD1. Per germline, CDR1 MNHGY and CDR2 SAAAGT. The CDR3 length is 19 residues. Trimming took 6 bases from V and 5 from J; bases not matched to a gene: 19.

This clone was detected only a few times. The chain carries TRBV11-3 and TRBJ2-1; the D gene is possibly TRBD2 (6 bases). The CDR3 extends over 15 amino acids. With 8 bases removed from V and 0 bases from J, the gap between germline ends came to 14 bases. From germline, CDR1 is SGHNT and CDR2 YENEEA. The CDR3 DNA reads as TGTGCCAGCCGAGACCCGGGACTCTCCTACAATGAGCAGTTCTTC. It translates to CASRDPGLSYNEQFF.

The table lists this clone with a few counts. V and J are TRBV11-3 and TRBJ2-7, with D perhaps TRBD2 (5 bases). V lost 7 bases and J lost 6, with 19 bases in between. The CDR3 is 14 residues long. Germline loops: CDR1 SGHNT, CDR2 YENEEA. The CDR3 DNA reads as TGTGCCAGCACTAAGACGGAGGTCCCAGGCGAGCAGTACTTC. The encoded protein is CASTKTEVPGEQYF.

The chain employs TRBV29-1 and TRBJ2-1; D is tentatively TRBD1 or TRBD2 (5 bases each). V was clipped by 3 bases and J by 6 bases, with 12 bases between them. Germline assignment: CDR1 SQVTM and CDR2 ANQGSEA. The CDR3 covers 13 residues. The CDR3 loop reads CSVDEGRTNEQFF. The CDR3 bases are TGCAGCGTTGACGAGGGACGGACCAATGAGCAGTTCTTC.

This CDR3 is CASSYSLQGGNYEQYF. For the CDR3, the DNA is TGTGCCAGCAGTTACTCATTACAGGGAGGGAACTACGAGCAGTACTTC. The rearrangement links TRBV6-8 to TRBJ2-7; D is perhaps TRBD2 (7 bases). In germline, CDR1 is MNHGY, CDR2 SAAAGT. The CDR3 consists of 16 residues. Deletions cut 0 bases from V and 3 bases from J, with 15 bases between.

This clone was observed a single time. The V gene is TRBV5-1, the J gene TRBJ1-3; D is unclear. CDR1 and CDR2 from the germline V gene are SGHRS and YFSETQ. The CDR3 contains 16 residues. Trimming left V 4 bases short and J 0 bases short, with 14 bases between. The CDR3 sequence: CASSLEPGSSGNTIYF. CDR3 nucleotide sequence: TGCGCCAGCAGCCTTGAGCCGGGTAGCTCTGGAAACACCATATATTTT.